The 14 T cell receptor beta chains listed next were all sequenced from one sample in a study of Graves' ophthalmopathy and Graves' hyperthyroidism. The TCR beta CDR3 regions underwent amplification from RNA transcripts. RT-PCR in the first round used HTBI primers; a second-round multiplex PCR followed. Via MiXCR, TCRdb re-called the multiplex PCR reads, giving one row per CDR3 protein. The sample contains over a million distinct CDR3 sequences, about two fifths of which appear only once. The sequenced sample was peripheral blood or thyroid tissue (not recorded which). The source of these receptors is an adult man with Graves' hyperthyroidism.

In its sample, this clonotype was seen a few times. The chain has TRBV7-6 and TRBJ2-7, with TRBD1 matching over 12 bases. CDR3 length: 14 residues. The junction had 5 bases not matched to a gene; V was cut back by 5 bases and J by 6 bases. Germline V gene lookup returns CDR1 SGHVS and CDR2 FNYEAQ. The CDR3 loop is CASSPEGQGAEQYF. CDR3 coding DNA: TGTGCCAGCAGCCCAGAGGGACAGGGGGCCGAGCAGTACTTC.

This chain links TRBV29-1 with TRBJ2-5; possibly TRBD1 or TRBD2 for D (5 bases each). V lost 7 bases and J lost 9, with 21 bases in between. The germline V gene has CDR1 SQVTM and CDR2 ANQGSEA. This CDR3 has 13 amino acids. CDR3 in DNA: TGCAGCGCGCAACCAGGGAGCAATCAGCCCCAGTACTTC. Its protein is CSAQPGSNQPQYF. Variable domain in full (rest from reference TRBV29-1 and TRBJ2-5): SAVISQKPSRDICQRGTSLTIQCQVDSQVTMMFWYRQQPGQSLTLIATANQGSEATYESGFVIDKFPISRPNLTFSTLTVSNMSPEDSSIYLCSAQPGSNQPQYFGPGTRLLVL.

The rearrangement links TRBV15 to TRBJ1-1; no clear D gene. The CDR3 runs 14 residues. Germline CDR1 reads LNHNV; CDR2 reads YYDKDF (reference sequence). Trimming removed 3 bases from V and 0 bases from J, with 8 bases in between. The CDR3, as DNA: TGTGCCACCAGCAGCTTAAGCGTGAACACTGAAGCTTTCTTT. This sequence encodes CATSSLSVNTEAFF.

The chain carries TRBV11-2 and TRBJ2-5; maybe TRBD2 (5 bases). V was shortened by 6 bases and J by 5 bases, with 16 bases between the two germline ends. Germline CDR1 reads SGHAT; CDR2 reads FQNNGV. CDR3 length: 14 amino acids. The CDR3 is CASRSPGIRETQYF. The CDR3 nucleotides are TGTGCCAGCAGGTCCCCGGGGATAAGGGAGACCCAGTACTTC.

To note about this clonotype: It may be a read error: a sequence one base away is much more abundant. The chain links TRBV9 to TRBJ1-3; D is undetermined. The CDR3 length is 13 residues. Germline-derived CDR1 and CDR2 are SGDLS and YYNGEE. Trimming took 3 bases from V and 3 from J, leaving 7 bases between them. The CDR3 DNA reads as TGTGCCAGCAGCGGCATTAATGGAAACACCATATATTTT. Amino acid sequence: CASSGINGNTIYF. Full variable domain (remainder filled in from reference TRBV9 and TRBJ1-3): DSGVTQTPKHLITATGQRVTLRCSPRSGDLSVYWYQQSLDQGLQFLIQYYNGEERAKGNILERFSAQQFPDLHSELNLSSLELGDSALYFCASSGINGNTIYFGEGSWLTVV.

This clonotype was seen ten or more times. The chain uses TRBV14 and TRBJ1-2, with D uncertain. Trimming took off 1 base at V and 3 bases at J, with 15 bases between the two ends. The germline gives CDR1 SGHDN, CDR2 FVKESK. The CDR3 loop spans 16 amino acids. The CDR3 region has the DNA TGTGCCAGCAGCCAAGGGAAAAAGGGCGGGGACTATGGCTACACCTTC. This codes for CASSQGKKGGDYGYTF.

This sequence joins TRBV29-1 and TRBJ1-4, with 8 positions matching TRBD1. Germline V gene sequence: CDR1 SQVTM, CDR2 ANQGSEA. V was pared by 5 bases and J by 5 bases, with 4 bases of the junction left unmatched. The CDR3 contains 13 residues. In nucleotides, the CDR3 is TGCAGCGTTCCCGGGACAGGCAATGAAAAACTGTTTTTT. Encoded protein: CSVPGTGNEKLFF.

The rearrangement uses TRBV19 and TRBJ2-7; D is unclear. The V end lost 5 bases, the J end lost 7 bases, and 18 bases lay between the germline ends. This CDR3 comprises 14 residues. Germline assignment: CDR1 LNHDA and CDR2 SQIVND (reference sequence). The CDR3 sequence is CASSPPVPSEEQYF. The CDR3 nucleotides are TGTGCCAGTAGTCCTCCGGTCCCCTCGGAGGAGCAGTACTTC.

This clonotype has a count of ten or more. V gene TRBV3-1 combines with J gene TRBJ1-1; a weak D match, TRBD1 (5 bases). The CDR3 is made up of 14 amino acids. Looked up from germline, CDR1 is LGHDT and CDR2 is YNNKEL (reference sequence). Deletions cut 5 bases from V and 1 base from J, with 11 bases between. CDR3 sequence: CASSTTGPNTEAFF. DNA for the CDR3: TGTGCCAGCAGCACAACAGGTCCGAACACTGAAGCTTTCTTT.

This chain links TRBV4-1 with TRBJ2-5, with D uncertain. Trimming took 2 bases from V and 6 from J, leaving 10 bases between them. The CDR3 contains 13 residues. CDR1 and CDR2 from the germline V gene are MGHRA and YSYEKL. The CDR3: CASSQMIGQTQYF. The CDR3 DNA sequence: TGCGCCAGCAGCCAAATGATCGGGCAGACCCAGTACTTC.

CDR3 sequence: CATSRVAGTGNQPQHF. CDR3 nucleotide sequence: TGTGCCACCAGCAGAGTGGCAGGGACAGGCAATCAGCCCCAGCATTTT. The chain employs TRBV15 and TRBJ1-5; 7 nucleotides align to TRBD1. The V segment lost 1 base and the J segment 2 bases; nucleotides outside the gene matches: 5. The CDR3 is 16 residues long. Germline loops: CDR1 LNHNV, CDR2 YYDKDF (reference sequence).

The CDR3 nucleotides read TGTGCCATCAGTGAGGTTCGGGGGAGGTCTGGGGCCAACGTCCTGACTTTC. This sequence encodes CAISEVRGRSGANVLTF. The chain links TRBV10-3 to TRBJ2-6; D may be TRBD2 (6 bases). Germline CDR1 reads ENHRY; CDR2 reads SYGVKD. The CDR3 sequence is 17 residues long. V was clipped by 2 bases and J by 1 base, with 12 bases between them.

J is TRBJ1-4 and V is TRBV27; D is unclear. The CDR3 has 13 amino acids. In germline, CDR1 is MNHEY, CDR2 SMNVEV (reference sequence). V shed 5 bases and J shed 4 bases, with 8 bases lying between them. The CDR3 bases are TGTGCCAGCAGTCCCCGGGTTAATGAAAAACTGTTTTTT. Its protein is CASSPRVNEKLFF.

This clonotype came up many times. The rearrangement links TRBV10-2 to TRBJ1-6; D not certain. V was cut by 6 bases and J by 7 bases, with 7 bases left in between. Per the germline V gene, CDR1 is WSHSY and CDR2 is SAAADI. The CDR3 has 12 amino acids. The CDR3 protein is CASRRWNSPLHF. The CDR3 region has the DNA TGCGCCAGCAGAAGGTGGAATTCACCCCTCCACTTT.